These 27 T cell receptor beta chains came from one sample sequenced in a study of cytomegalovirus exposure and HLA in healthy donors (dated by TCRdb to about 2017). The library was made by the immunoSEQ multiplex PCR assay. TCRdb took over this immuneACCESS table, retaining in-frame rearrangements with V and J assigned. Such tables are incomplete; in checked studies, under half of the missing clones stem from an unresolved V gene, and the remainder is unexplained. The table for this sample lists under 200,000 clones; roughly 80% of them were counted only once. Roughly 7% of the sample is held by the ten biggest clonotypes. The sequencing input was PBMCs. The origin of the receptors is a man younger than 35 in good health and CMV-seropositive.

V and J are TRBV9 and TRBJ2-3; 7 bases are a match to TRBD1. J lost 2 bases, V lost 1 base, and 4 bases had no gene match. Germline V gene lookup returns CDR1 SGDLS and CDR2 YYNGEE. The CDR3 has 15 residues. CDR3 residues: CASSVSGQYTDTQYF. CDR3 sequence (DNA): TGTGCCAGCAGCGTATCGGGACAGTACACAGATACGCAGTATTTT.

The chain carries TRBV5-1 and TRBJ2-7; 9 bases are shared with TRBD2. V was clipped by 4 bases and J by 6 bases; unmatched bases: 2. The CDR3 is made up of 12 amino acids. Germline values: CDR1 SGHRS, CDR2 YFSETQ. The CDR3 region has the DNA TGCGCCAGCAGCCCGACTAGCGGCGAGCAGTACTTC. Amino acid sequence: CASSPTSGEQYF.

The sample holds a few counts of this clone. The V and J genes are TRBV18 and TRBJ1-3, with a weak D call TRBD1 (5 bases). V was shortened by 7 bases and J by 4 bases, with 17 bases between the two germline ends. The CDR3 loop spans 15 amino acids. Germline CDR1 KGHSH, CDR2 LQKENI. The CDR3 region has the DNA TGTGCCAGCTTCGGGGGAACAGGACAAGGAAACACCATATATTTT. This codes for CASFGGTGQGNTIYF.

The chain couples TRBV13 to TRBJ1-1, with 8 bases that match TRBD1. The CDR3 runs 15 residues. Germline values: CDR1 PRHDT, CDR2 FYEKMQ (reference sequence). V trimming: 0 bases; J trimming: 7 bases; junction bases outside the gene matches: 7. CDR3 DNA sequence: TGTGCCAGCAGCTTAGGGGACAGGGCATTCGGTGAAGCTTTCTTT. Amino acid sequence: CASSLGDRAFGEAFF.

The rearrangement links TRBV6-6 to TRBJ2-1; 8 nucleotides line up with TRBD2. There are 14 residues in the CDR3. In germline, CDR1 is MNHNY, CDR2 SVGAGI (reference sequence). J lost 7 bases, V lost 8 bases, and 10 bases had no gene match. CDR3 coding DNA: TGTGCCAGCTCGGGGGTAGCGGGACTTAATGAGCAGTTCTTC. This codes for CASSGVAGLNEQFF.

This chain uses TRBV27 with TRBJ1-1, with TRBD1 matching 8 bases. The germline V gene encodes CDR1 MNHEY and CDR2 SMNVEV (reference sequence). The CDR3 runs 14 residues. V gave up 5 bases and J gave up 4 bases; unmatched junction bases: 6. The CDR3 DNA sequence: TGTGCCAGCAGTGAAGGACAGGGCCTCACTGAAGCTTTCTTT. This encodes CASSEGQGLTEAFF.

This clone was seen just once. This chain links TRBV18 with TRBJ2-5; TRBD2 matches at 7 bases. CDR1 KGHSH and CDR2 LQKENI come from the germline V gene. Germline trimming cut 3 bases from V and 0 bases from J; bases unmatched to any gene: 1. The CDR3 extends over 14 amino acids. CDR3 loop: CASSPRGYQETQYF. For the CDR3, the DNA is TGTGCCAGCTCACCGCGGGGGTACCAAGAGACCCAGTACTTC. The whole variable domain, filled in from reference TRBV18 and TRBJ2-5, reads NAGVMQNPRHLVRRRGQEARLRCSPMKGHSHVYWYRQLPEEGLKFMVYLQKENIIDESGMPKERFSAEFPKEGPSILRIQQVVRGDSAAYFCASSPRGYQETQYFGPGTRLLVL.

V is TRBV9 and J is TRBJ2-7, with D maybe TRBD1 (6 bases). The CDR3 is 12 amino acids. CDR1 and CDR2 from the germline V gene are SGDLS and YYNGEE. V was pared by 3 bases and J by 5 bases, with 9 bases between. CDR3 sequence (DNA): TGTGCCAGCAGCGAGGACAGCAACGAGCAGTACTTC. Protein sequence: CASSEDSNEQYF.

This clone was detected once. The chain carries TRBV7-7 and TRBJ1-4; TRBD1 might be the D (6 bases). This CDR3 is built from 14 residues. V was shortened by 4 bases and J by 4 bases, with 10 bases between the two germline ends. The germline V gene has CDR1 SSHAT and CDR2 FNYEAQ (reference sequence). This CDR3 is CASSSGVDNEKLFF. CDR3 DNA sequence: TGTGCCAGCAGCTCAGGGGTCGATAATGAAAAACTGTTTTTT.

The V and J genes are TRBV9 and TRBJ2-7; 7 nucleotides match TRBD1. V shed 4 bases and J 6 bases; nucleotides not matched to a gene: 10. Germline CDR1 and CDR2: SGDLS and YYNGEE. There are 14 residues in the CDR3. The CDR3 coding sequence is TGTGCCAGCAGCCCCCGGACAGGTATAAGCGAGCAGTACTTC. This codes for CASSPRTGISEQYF.

The CDR3 reads CASSLRLAGDEQYF. In DNA, the CDR3 is TGTGCCAGCAGTTTACGGCTAGCGGGAGACGAGCAGTACTTC. The chain uses TRBV28 and TRBJ2-7; TRBD2 matches 10 bases. Unmatched junction bases numbered 3, after V lost 2 bases and J lost 5 bases. The V gene's germline CDR1 is MDHEN and CDR2 SYDVKM. The CDR3 extends over 14 amino acids.

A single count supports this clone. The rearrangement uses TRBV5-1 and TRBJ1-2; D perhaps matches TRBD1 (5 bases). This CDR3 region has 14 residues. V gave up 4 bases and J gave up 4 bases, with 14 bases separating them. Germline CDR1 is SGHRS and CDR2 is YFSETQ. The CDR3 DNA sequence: TGCGCCAGCAGCCCATCGACAGCTTTCTATGGCTACACCTTC. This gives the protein CASSPSTAFYGYTF. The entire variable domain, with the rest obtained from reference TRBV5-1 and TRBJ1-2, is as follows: KAGVTQTPRYLIKTRGQQVTLSCSPISGHRSVSWYQQTPGQGLQFLFEYFSETQRNKGNFPGRFSGRQFSNSRSEMNVSTLELGDSALYLCASSPSTAFYGYTFGSGTRLTVV.

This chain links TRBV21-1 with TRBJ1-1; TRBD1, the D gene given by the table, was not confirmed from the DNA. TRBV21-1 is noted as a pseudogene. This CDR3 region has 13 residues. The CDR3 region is CASSLTGAGGAFF. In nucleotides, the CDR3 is TGTGCCAGCAGCCTCACAGGGGCCGGGGGAGCTTTCTTT.

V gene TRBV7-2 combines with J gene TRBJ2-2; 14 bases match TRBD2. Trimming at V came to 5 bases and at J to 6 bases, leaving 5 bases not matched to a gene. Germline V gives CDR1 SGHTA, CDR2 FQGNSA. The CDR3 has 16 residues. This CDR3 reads CASSPGTSGSAGELFF. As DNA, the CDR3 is TGTGCCAGCAGCCCAGGGACTAGCGGGAGTGCCGGGGAGCTGTTTTTT.

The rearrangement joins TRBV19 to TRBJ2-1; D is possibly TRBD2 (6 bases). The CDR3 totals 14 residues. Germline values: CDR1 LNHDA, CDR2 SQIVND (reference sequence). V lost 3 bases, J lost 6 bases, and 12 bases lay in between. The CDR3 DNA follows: TGTGCCAGTAGTATTTCGCGGGGAACCAATGAGCAGTTCTTC. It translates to CASSISRGTNEQFF.

CDR3 nucleotides: TGTGCCAGCAGTCCCGAGGGAGGGACGCAGTATTTT. This gives the protein CASSPEGGTQYF. This chain joins TRBV6-6 and TRBJ2-3, with TRBD2 matching 7 bases. The length of the CDR3 is 12 residues. The V and J ends lost 5 bases and 9 bases, in that order; junction bases with no gene match: 5. Germline-derived CDR1 and CDR2 are MNHNY and SVGAGI (reference sequence).

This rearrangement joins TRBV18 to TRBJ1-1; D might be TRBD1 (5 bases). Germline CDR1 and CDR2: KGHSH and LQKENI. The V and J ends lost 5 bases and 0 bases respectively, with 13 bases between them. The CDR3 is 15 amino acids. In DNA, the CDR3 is TGTGCCAGCTCATTGGGACTGAACATGAACACTGAAGCTTTCTTT. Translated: CASSLGLNMNTEAFF. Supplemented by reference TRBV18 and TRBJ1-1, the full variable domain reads NAGVMQNPRHLVRRRGQEARLRCSPMKGHSHVYWYRQLPEEGLKFMVYLQKENIIDESGMPKERFSAEFPKEGPSILRIQQVVRGDSAAYFCASSLGLNMNTEAFFGQGTRLTVV.

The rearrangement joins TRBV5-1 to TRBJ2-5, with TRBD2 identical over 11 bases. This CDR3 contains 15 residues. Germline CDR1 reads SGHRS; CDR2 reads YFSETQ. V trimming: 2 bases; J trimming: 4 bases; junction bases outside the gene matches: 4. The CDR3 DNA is TGCGCCAGCAGCTTAGGTAGCGGGAGGGTAGAGACCCAGTACTTC. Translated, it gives CASSLGSGRVETQYF.

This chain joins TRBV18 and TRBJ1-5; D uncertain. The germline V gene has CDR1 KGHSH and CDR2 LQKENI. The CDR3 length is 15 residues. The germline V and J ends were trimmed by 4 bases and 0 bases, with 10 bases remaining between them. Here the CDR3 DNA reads TGTGCCAGCTCACTAGACATCTATAGCAATCAGCCCCAGCATTTT. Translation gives CASSLDIYSNQPQHF.

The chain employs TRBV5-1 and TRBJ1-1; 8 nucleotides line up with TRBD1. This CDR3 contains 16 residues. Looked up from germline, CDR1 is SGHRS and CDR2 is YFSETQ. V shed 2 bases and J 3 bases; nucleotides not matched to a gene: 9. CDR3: CASSFRQGLVDTEAFF. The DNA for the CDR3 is TGCGCCAGCAGCTTCCGACAGGGGTTGGTTGACACTGAAGCTTTCTTT.

The CDR3 DNA follows: TGTGCCTGGAGTAACGGGTTAGCGGGGAATGAGCAGTTCTTC. Its protein product is CAWSNGLAGNEQFF. The rearrangement links TRBV30 to TRBJ2-1; 8 bases match TRBD2. Trimming at V came to 2 bases and at J to 7 bases, leaving 7 bases not matched to a gene. Per the germline V gene, CDR1 is GTSNPN and CDR2 is SVGIG (reference sequence). This CDR3 is 14 amino acids long.

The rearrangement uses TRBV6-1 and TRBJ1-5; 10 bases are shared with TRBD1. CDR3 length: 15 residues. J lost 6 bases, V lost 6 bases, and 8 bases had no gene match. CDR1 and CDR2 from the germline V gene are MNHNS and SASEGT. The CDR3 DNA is TGTGCCAGCAGGGGGACAGGGGCGGGGGGTCAGCCCCAGCATTTT. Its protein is CASRGTGAGGQPQHF.

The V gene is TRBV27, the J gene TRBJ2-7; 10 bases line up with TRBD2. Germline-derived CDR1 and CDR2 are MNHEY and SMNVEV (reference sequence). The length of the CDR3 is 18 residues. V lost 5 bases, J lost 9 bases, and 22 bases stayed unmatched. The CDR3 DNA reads TGTGCCAGCAGTACCCTGACTAGCGGGCTTGGGGAATGGATGGTGCAGTACTTC. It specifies CASSTLTSGLGEWMVQYF.

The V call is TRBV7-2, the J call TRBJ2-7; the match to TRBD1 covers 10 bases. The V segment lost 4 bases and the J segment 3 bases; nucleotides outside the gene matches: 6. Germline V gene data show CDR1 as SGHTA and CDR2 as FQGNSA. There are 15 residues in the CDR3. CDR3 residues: CASSSGQGVFYEQYF. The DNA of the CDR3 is TGTGCCAGCAGCTCCGGACAGGGGGTCTTCTACGAGCAGTACTTC.

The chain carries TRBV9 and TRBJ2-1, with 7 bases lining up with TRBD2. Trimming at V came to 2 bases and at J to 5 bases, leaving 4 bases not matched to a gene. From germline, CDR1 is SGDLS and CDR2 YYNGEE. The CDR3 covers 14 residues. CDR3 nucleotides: TGTGCCAGCAGCGTGGGGGGGAGGGACAATGAGCAGTTCTTC. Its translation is CASSVGGRDNEQFF.

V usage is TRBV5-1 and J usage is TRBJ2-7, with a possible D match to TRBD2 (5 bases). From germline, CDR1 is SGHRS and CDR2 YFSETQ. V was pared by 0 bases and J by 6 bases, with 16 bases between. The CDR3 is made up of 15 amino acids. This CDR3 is CASSLAGGSLVEQYF. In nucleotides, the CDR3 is TGCGCCAGCAGCTTGGCCGGTGGGAGTCTAGTCGAGCAGTACTTC.

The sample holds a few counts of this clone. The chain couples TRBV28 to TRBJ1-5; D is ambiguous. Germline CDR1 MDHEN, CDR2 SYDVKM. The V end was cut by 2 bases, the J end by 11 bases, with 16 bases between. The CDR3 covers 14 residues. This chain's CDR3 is CASSLGGSSVSQHF. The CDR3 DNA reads TGTGCCAGCAGTTTAGGCGGATCATCAGTGTCCCAGCATTTT.